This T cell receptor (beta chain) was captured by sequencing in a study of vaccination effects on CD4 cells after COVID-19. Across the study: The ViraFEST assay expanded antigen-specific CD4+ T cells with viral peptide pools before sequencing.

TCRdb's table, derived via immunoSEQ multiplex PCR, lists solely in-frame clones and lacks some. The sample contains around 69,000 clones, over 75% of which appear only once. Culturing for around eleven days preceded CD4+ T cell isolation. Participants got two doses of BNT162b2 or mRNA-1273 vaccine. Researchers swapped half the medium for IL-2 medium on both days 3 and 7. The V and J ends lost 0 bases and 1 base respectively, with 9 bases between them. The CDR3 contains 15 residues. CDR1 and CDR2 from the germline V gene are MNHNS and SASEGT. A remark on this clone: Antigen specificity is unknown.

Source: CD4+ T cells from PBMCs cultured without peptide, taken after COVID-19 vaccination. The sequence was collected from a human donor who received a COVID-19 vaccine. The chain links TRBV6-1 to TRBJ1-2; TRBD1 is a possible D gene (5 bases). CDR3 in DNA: TGTGCCAGCAGTGAAGCACCAGGGTTTAACTATGGCTACACCTTC. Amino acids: CASSEAPGFNYGYTF.